The 2 T cell receptor beta chains listed next were all sequenced from one sample in a study of CD8+ T cells in alopecia areata. Treatment given: oral pan-JAK inhibitor, 5-10 mg twice daily. RNA extraction and reverse transcription yielded cDNA as sequencing template. Measured with immunoSEQ multiplex PCR; TCRdb has only the in-frame clones, and not every one. Of approximately 170,000 clones in the sample, around 59% were seen once. Sequencing was performed on CD4+ T cells sorted from blood, taken at week 24, from a patient treated with tofacitinib. These receptors were collected from a human donor with alopecia areata.

This chain connects TRBV27 to TRBJ1-2, with 7 positions matching TRBD1. V shed 5 bases and J 2 bases; nucleotides not matched to a gene: 5. From germline, CDR1 is MNHEY and CDR2 SMNVEV (reference sequence). This CDR3 is 14 amino acids long. The CDR3 DNA reads TGTGCCAGCAGTCGGGACAGTCCCAACTATGGCTACACCTTC. This translates into CASSRDSPNYGYTF.

The chain links TRBV4-1 to TRBJ1-2; 10 nucleotides match TRBD1. Per germline, CDR1 MGHRA and CDR2 YSYEKL. Germline trimming cut 3 bases from V and 7 bases from J; bases unmatched to any gene: 14. The CDR3 contains 17 residues. Written as DNA, the CDR3 is TGCGCCAGCAGCCACCATATGGGCCGGGACAGGGGCTTTGGCTACACCTTC. Its translation: CASSHHMGRDRGFGYTF.